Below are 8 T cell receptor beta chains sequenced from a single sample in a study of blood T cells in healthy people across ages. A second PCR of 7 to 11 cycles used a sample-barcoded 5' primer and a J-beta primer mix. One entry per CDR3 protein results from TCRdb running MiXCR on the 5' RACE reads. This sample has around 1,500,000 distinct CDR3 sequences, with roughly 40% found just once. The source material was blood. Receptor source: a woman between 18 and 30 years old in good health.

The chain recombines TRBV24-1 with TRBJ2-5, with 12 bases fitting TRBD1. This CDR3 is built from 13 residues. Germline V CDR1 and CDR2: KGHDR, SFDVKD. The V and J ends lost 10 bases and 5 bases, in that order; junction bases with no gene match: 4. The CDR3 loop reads CATGQGARETQYF. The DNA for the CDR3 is TGTGCCACGGGACAGGGGGCTAGGGAGACCCAGTACTTC.

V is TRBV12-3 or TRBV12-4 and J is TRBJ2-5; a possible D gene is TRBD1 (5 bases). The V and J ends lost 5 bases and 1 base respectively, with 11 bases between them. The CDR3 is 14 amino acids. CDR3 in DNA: TGTGCCAGCAGTGAACAGGCTTTCCAAGAGACCCAGTACTTC. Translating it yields CASSEQAFQETQYF.

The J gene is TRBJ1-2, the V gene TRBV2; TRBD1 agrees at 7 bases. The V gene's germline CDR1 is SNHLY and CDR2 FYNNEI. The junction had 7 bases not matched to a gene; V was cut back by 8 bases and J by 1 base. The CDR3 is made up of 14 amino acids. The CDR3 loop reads CASGRTGLNYGYTF. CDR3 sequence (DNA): TGTGCCAGCGGTCGGACAGGACTTAACTATGGCTACACCTTC.

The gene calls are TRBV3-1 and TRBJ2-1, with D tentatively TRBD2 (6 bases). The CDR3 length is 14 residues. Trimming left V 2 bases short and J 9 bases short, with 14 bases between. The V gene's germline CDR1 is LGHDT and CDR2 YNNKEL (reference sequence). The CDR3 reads CASSQHIRGGEQFF. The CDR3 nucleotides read TGTGCCAGCAGCCAACACATACGGGGAGGTGAGCAGTTCTTC.

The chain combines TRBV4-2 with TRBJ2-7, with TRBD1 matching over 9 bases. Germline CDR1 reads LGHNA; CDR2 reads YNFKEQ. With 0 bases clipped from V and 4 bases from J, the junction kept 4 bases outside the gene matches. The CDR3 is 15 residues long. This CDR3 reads CASSQDGTGKYEQYF. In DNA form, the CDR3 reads TGTGCCAGCAGCCAAGATGGGACAGGGAAGTACGAGCAGTACTTC.

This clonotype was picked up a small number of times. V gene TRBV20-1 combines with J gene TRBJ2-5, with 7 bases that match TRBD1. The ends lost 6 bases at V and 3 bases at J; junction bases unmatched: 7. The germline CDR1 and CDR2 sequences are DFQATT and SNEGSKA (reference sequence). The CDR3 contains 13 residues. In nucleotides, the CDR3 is TGCAGTGCGGTAGGACAGGAGGAAGAGACCCAGTACTTC. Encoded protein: CSAVGQEEETQYF.

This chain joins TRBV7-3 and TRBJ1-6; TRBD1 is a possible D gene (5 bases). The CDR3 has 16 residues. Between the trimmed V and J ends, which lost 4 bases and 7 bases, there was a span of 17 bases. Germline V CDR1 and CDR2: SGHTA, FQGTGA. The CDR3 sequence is CASSSLGVGTNSPLHF. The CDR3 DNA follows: TGTGCCAGCAGCTCTTTAGGGGTAGGGACCAATTCACCCCTCCACTTT.

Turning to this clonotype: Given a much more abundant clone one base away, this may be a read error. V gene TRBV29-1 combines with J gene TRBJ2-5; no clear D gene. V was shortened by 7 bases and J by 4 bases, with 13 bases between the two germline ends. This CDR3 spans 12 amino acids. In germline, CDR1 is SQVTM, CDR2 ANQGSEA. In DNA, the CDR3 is TGCAGCGCCGGGCCCAACGGAGAGACCCAGTACTTC. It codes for CSAGPNGETQYF.